These 27 T cell receptor beta chains were all obtained from the same sample, sequenced in a study of cytomegalovirus exposure and HLA in healthy donors. Use of 60 Vbeta and 13 Jbeta primers characterized the PCR. The protocol was immunoSEQ multiplex PCR, while the TCRdb copy is restricted to in-frame clones and leaves out a portion. There are over 150,000 clones in the sample; 80% occur only once, and more than 5.5% lies in the top ten. Sequenced material: PBMCs. All receptors derive from a man aged 25-40 years in good health and CMV-seropositive.

V is TRBV15 and J is TRBJ2-7; TRBD2 matches 12 bases. V gave up 5 bases and J gave up 6 bases; unmatched junction bases: 5. Looked up from germline, CDR1 is LNHNV and CDR2 is YYDKDF (reference sequence). The CDR3 is 14 residues long. CDR3 sequence reads: CATSCTSGRCEQYF. CDR3 coding DNA: TGTGCCACCAGCTGTACTAGCGGGAGGTGCGAGCAGTACTTC. The full variable domain, in which reference TRBV15 and TRBJ2-7 provide the parts outside the CDR3, is DAMVIQNPRYQVTQFGKPVTLSCSQTLNHNVMYWYQQKSSQAPKLLFHYYDKDFNNEADTPDNFQSRRPNTSFCFLDIRSPGLGDTAMYLCATSCTSGRCEQYFGPGTRLTVT.

The chain is built from TRBV6-1 and TRBJ2-7; D remains unclear. Germline V gene lookup returns CDR1 MNHNS and CDR2 SASEGT. The CDR3 is made up of 15 amino acids. The V end was cut by 2 bases, the J end by 2 bases, with 13 bases between. CDR3 residues: CASSESVTGAYEQYF. DNA of the CDR3: TGTGCCAGCAGTGAATCAGTAACTGGAGCCTACGAGCAGTACTTC.

The chain has TRBV27 and TRBJ2-5; 11 bases are a match to TRBD2. TRBJ2-7 matches the DNA end more closely, so the J call is doubtful. The CDR3 contains 15 residues. Germline V gene data show CDR1 as MNHEY and CDR2 as SMNVEV (reference sequence). The CDR3 loop reads CASSSRGTSGPEQYF. CDR3 bases: TGTGCCAGCAGCTCCCGCGGGACTAGCGGCCCCGAGCAGTACTTC.

CDR3 amino acids: CASRDGRVSNQPQHF. CDR3 sequence (DNA): TGTGCCAGCAGGGATGGGAGGGTAAGCAATCAGCCCCAGCATTTT. This sequence joins TRBV6-1 and TRBJ1-5; D is ambiguous. The length of the CDR3 is 15 residues. The germline gives CDR1 MNHNS, CDR2 SASEGT. Trimming took 6 bases from V and 1 from J, leaving 13 bases between them.

The genes are TRBV5-3 and TRBJ1-5; D perhaps matches TRBD1 (5 bases). TRBV5-3 is designated an ORF whose function remains uncertain. The CDR3 extends over 13 amino acids. V lost 2 bases and J 5 bases, leaving 8 bases between the germline ends. Written as DNA, the CDR3 is TGTGCCAGAAGCTTCGGGGGAGATCAGCCCCAGCATTTT. Its protein product is CARSFGGDQPQHF.

About this clone: Other DNA sequences of this sample code for an identical CDR3. The chain recombines TRBV9 with TRBJ1-4; 12 nucleotides agree with TRBD1. The germline CDR1 and CDR2 sequences are SGDLS and YYNGEE. Trimming at V came to 2 bases and at J to 8 bases, leaving 1 base not matched to a gene. The CDR3 is 14 residues long. CDR3 region: CASSVGTGGEKLFF. CDR3 nucleotide sequence: TGTGCCAGCAGCGTCGGGACAGGGGGCGAAAAACTGTTTTTT.

The chain has TRBV18 and TRBJ1-1, with 7 bases aligning to TRBD1. CDR1 KGHSH and CDR2 LQKENI come from the germline V gene. The CDR3 is made up of 15 amino acids. V shed 3 bases and J 1 base; nucleotides not matched to a gene: 5. As DNA, the CDR3 is TGTGCCAGCTCACCCGGACAGGTACCGAACACTGAAGCTTTCTTT. Amino acids: CASSPGQVPNTEAFF.

The chain uses TRBV19 and TRBJ2-1; a weak D match, TRBD2 (6 bases). This CDR3 is built from 16 residues. With 2 bases removed from V and 1 base from J, the gap between germline ends came to 12 bases. Germline assignment: CDR1 LNHDA and CDR2 SQIVND (reference sequence). In nucleotides, the CDR3 is TGTGCCAGTAGTATATGGTCTAGCGAATCCTACAATGAGCAGTTCTTC. Translation gives CASSIWSSESYNEQFF. Filled out from reference TRBV19 and TRBJ2-1, the complete variable domain reads DGGITQSPKYLFRKEGQNVTLSCEQNLNHDAMYWYRQDPGQGLRLIYYSQIVNDFQKGDIAEGYSVSREKKESFPLTVTSAQKNPTAFYLCASSIWSSESYNEQFFGPGTRLTVL.

This clone has just one count. The rearrangement links TRBV13 to TRBJ2-5; D is unresolved. V was cut by 1 base and J by 2 bases, with 11 bases left in between. CDR1 and CDR2 (germline): PRHDT, FYEKMQ (reference sequence). The CDR3 is 15 amino acids. The CDR3 sequence: CASSLATVLQETQYF. The CDR3, as DNA: TGTGCCAGCAGCTTAGCGACTGTCCTACAAGAGACCCAGTACTTC.

The chain employs TRBV4-3 and TRBJ1-6; D is undetermined. V shed 1 base and J shed 6 bases, with 13 bases lying between them. The CDR3 spans 16 residues. The germline V gene encodes CDR1 LGHNA and CDR2 YSLEER. The CDR3 DNA reads TGCGCCAGCAGCCAAGTTGCGGCAGTCGGTAATTCACCCCTCCACTTT. Protein sequence: CASSQVAAVGNSPLHF.

CDR3 loop: CASSLGIYNEQFF. CDR3 nucleotide sequence: TGTGCCAGCAGCCTCGGTATTTACAATGAGCAGTTCTTC. The chain links TRBV11-3 to TRBJ2-1; D gene ambiguous. CDR3 length: 13 residues. Looked up from germline, CDR1 is SGHNT and CDR2 is YENEEA. Trimming took 5 bases from V and 4 from J, leaving 9 bases between them.

The rearrangement joins TRBV7-2 to TRBJ1-2; 8 bases match TRBD1. The V gene's germline CDR1 is SGHTA and CDR2 FQGNSA. J was trimmed by 1 base and V by 2 bases; bases with no gene match: 6. The length of the CDR3 is 16 residues. The DNA of the CDR3 is TGTGCCAGCAGCTTACGCCAGGACAGGGTTAACTATGGCTACACCTTC. Residues: CASSLRQDRVNYGYTF.

This chain joins TRBV6-5 and TRBJ1-1; 7 bases line up with TRBD1. V was clipped by 4 bases and J by 8 bases; unmatched bases: 7. Germline CDR1 and CDR2: MNHEY and SVGAGI. CDR3 length: 13 residues. The chain's CDR3 is CASSLRGRGEAFF. CDR3 nucleotide sequence: TGTGCCAGCAGTTTAAGGGGCAGGGGGGAAGCTTTCTTT.

J is TRBJ1-1 and V is TRBV5-4; D is possibly TRBD1 (5 bases). V lost 4 bases, J lost 0 bases, and 10 bases lay in between. The germline gives CDR1 SGHNT, CDR2 YYREEE (reference sequence). The CDR3 has 14 residues. CDR3 DNA sequence: TGTGCCAGCAGCGGGGGACTTATGAACACTGAAGCTTTCTTT. It specifies CASSGGLMNTEAFF.

This clone has only a few counts. The chain carries TRBV5-6 and TRBJ1-2; TRBD1 aligns across 8 bases. CDR3 length equals 16 residues. Germline values: CDR1 SGHDT, CDR2 YYEEEE. The V gene end was trimmed by 0 bases and the J gene end by 3 bases; junction bases not matched to a gene: 7. The CDR3 bases are TGTGCCAGCAGCTTGGTTGGGGACAGGTCTGACTATGGCTACACCTTC. It yields the protein CASSLVGDRSDYGYTF.

The chain combines TRBV10-3 with TRBJ2-5, with 7 bases identical to TRBD1. The last part of the DNA fits TRBJ2-7 better; the J call may be wrong. Germline V gene data show CDR1 as ENHRY and CDR2 as SYGVKD. The CDR3 has 15 amino acids. In DNA, the CDR3 is TGTGCCATCAGTGCGGGGACAGACAACCCCTACGAGCAGTACTTC. Protein: CAISAGTDNPYEQYF.

In DNA form, the CDR3 reads TGTGCCATCTCCTCCGGACGGGGGTTTGAGCAGTTCTTC. This sequence encodes CAISSGRGFEQFF. The genes are TRBV10-3 and TRBJ2-1, with a tentative D call TRBD2 (6 bases). Looked up from germline, CDR1 is ENHRY and CDR2 is SYGVKD. The germline V and J ends were trimmed by 8 bases and 9 bases, with 17 bases remaining between them. This CDR3 contains 13 residues.

The rearrangement links TRBV19 to TRBJ2-1; no reliable D call. Germline V gene lookup returns CDR1 LNHDA and CDR2 SQIVND (reference sequence). The V end was cut by 5 bases, the J end by 0 bases, with 14 bases between. The CDR3 is made up of 16 amino acids. The CDR3: CASSPAGASSYNEQFF. CDR3 DNA sequence: TGTGCCAGTAGTCCTGCCGGAGCTAGCTCCTACAATGAGCAGTTCTTC.

V is TRBV5-1 and J is TRBJ2-3; D possibly corresponds to TRBD1 (7 bases). This CDR3 contains 15 residues. Germline V gives CDR1 SGHRS, CDR2 YFSETQ. Trimming left V 3 bases short and J 0 bases short, with 11 bases between. CDR3 bases: TGCGCCAGCAGCTCCTCAGGGGGGAGCACAGATACGCAGTATTTT. Its translation is CASSSSGGSTDTQYF. The full variable domain, rest sourced from reference TRBV5-1 and TRBJ2-3, is KAGVTQTPRYLIKTRGQQVTLSCSPISGHRSVSWYQQTPGQGLQFLFEYFSETQRNKGNFPGRFSGRQFSNSRSEMNVSTLELGDSALYLCASSSSGGSTDTQYFGPGTRLTVL.

The rearrangement joins TRBV5-1 to TRBJ2-5, with D possibly being TRBD2 (5 bases). Trimming removed 5 bases at V and 5 bases at J, with 13 bases between. Germline assignment: CDR1 SGHRS and CDR2 YFSETQ. There are 13 residues in the CDR3. CDR3 region: CASSNPTGETQYF. The CDR3 DNA follows: TGCGCCAGCAGTAATCCTACGGGGGAGACCCAGTACTTC.

Comments on this clone: A read error may account for a junction end that differs from germline. Here the CDR3 DNA reads TGTTCCAGCAGCTCCGCAGGTCAGCCCCAGCATTTT. As protein: CSSSSAGQPQHF. V is TRBV7-9 and J is TRBJ1-5, with D hard to call. The CDR3 extends over 12 amino acids. Germline V lookup: CDR1 SEHNR, CDR2 FQNEAQ (reference sequence).

The V call is TRBV25-1, the J call TRBJ1-1; no definite D call. The V gene lost 7 bases and the J gene lost 5 bases, with 8 bases spanning the gap. In germline, CDR1 is MGHDK, CDR2 SYGVNS. The CDR3 runs to 11 residues. The CDR3 region has the DNA TGTGCCAGCAAAGGAGGGACTGAAGCTTTCTTT. Protein: CASKGGTEAFF.

This chain uses TRBV18 with TRBJ2-7; D perhaps matches TRBD1 (6 bases). The CDR3 is made up of 14 amino acids. The germline V gene has CDR1 KGHSH and CDR2 LQKENI. The germline V and J ends were trimmed by 2 bases and 6 bases, with 14 bases remaining between them. DNA of the CDR3: TGTGCCAGCTCACCAGAGGGGGTCCTTTCCGAGCAGTACTTC. Translating gives CASSPEGVLSEQYF.

The rearrangement uses TRBV6-1 and TRBJ2-7; tentative D call: TRBD1 (5 bases). Between the trimmed V and J ends, which lost 1 base and 4 bases, there was a span of 14 bases. Germline V lookup: CDR1 MNHNS, CDR2 SASEGT. The CDR3 is 15 residues long. The CDR3 DNA sequence: TGTGCCAGCAGTGAAGAGGGGTTCTTTCGGTACGAGCAGTACTTC. It translates to CASSEEGFFRYEQYF.

The V and J genes are TRBV19 and TRBJ1-1, with 7 bases aligning to TRBD1. V lost 5 bases to trimming and J lost 1 base; unmatched junction nucleotides: 4. In germline, CDR1 is LNHDA, CDR2 SQIVND (reference sequence). CDR3 size: 14 residues. In DNA, the CDR3 is TGTGCCAGTAGTCCCAGGACAGGGAACACTGAAGCTTTCTTT. It yields the protein CASSPRTGNTEAFF. Drawing the rest from reference TRBV19 and TRBJ1-1, the complete variable domain is DGGITQSPKYLFRKEGQNVTLSCEQNLNHDAMYWYRQDPGQGLRLIYYSQIVNDFQKGDIAEGYSVSREKKESFPLTVTSAQKNPTAFYLCASSPRTGNTEAFFGQGTRLTVV.

V gene TRBV19 combines with J gene TRBJ2-2, with TRBD1 as a possible D gene (5 bases). Germline loops: CDR1 LNHDA, CDR2 SQIVND (reference sequence). This CDR3 spans 14 amino acids. Trimming left V 7 bases short and J 1 base short, with 10 bases between. The CDR3 sequence is CASKKQENTGELFF. The CDR3 bases are TGTGCCAGTAAGAAACAGGAGAACACCGGGGAGCTGTTTTTT.

V and J are TRBV18 and TRBJ2-3, with 9 bases identical to TRBD2. Trimming at V came to 1 base and at J to 1 base, leaving 0 bases not matched to a gene. Germline V gene lookup returns CDR1 KGHSH and CDR2 LQKENI. The CDR3 is made up of 15 amino acids. The CDR3 loop reads CASSPLAGGTDTQYF. The CDR3 nucleotides read TGTGCCAGCTCACCACTAGCGGGAGGCACAGATACGCAGTATTTT.